The 12 T cell receptor beta chains presented below share a single source sample, sequenced in a study of glioma-infiltrating T cells after dendritic cell vaccination (dated by TCRdb to 2016 to 2017). In light of the paper, this sample's time point label describes: after dendritic cell vaccination, including at tumor progression/relapse. Receptors were amplified or captured by the immunoSEQ multiplex PCR assay. This immuneACCESS table, as held by TCRdb, lists in-frame sequences with V and J called but not all clones. Of the missing ones, under half trace to an unresolved V gene in checked studies; the others have no known cause. For this sample there are tens of thousands of clones; about 80% appear just once. The ten largest clones add up to approximately 15% of the sample. This sample comprised blood, obtained after dendritic cell vaccination. The receptors here all came from a human donor with glioblastoma.

This clone was observed once. The chain combines TRBV19 with TRBJ1-5, with 10 bases matching TRBD1. Germline trimming cut 11 bases from V and 6 bases from J; bases unmatched to any gene: 7. This CDR3 has 13 residues. CDR1 is LNHDA and CDR2 is SQIVND in the germline V gene (reference sequence). The CDR3, as DNA: TGTGCCTGCCGTGGACAGGGGGTTCAGCCCCAGCATTTT. Its protein is CACRGQGVQPQHF. The entire variable domain, with the rest obtained from reference TRBV19 and TRBJ1-5, is as follows: DGGITQSPKYLFRKEGQNVTLSCEQNLNHDAMYWYRQDPGQGLRLIYYSQIVNDFQKGDIAEGYSVSREKKESFPLTVTSAQKNPTAFYLCACRGQGVQPQHFGDGTRLSIL.

The V call is TRBV29-1, the J call TRBJ1-1; D perhaps matches TRBD1 (6 bases). CDR1 is SQVTM and CDR2 is ANQGSEA in the germline V gene. CDR3 length: 11 residues. Here the CDR3 DNA reads TGCAGTGGATCGAGGGGGATTGAAGCTTTCTTT. Translated: CSGSRGIEAFF. Together with reference TRBV29-1 and TRBJ1-1, the CDR3 gives the full variable domain: SAVISQKPSRDICQRGTSLTIQCQVDSQVTMMFWYRQQPGQSLTLIATANQGSEATYESGFVIDKFPISRPNLTFSTLTVSNMSPEDSSIYLCSGSRGIEAFFGQGTRLTVV.

This clone was counted once. The CDR3 sequence is CASGSVSRDRGYNEQFF. The CDR3 bases are TGTGCTAGTGGTTCTGTCAGCCGGGACAGGGGATACAATGAGCAGTTCTTC. This rearrangement joins TRBV12-5 to TRBJ2-1; 10 bases match TRBD1. Losses at the gene ends were 4 bases for V and 4 bases for J; bases not matched to a gene: 10. From germline, CDR1 is LGHNT and CDR2 FRNRAP. The CDR3 has 17 residues.

This chain connects TRBV19 to TRBJ1-2, with D tentatively TRBD1 (5 bases). The germline V and J ends were trimmed by 2 bases and 3 bases, with 7 bases remaining between them. Germline loops: CDR1 LNHDA, CDR2 SQIVND (reference sequence). The CDR3 runs 13 residues. CDR3 coding DNA: TGTGCCAGTAGTATAACAGGTCACTATGGCTACACCTTC. This encodes CASSITGHYGYTF.

V and J are TRBV5-4 and TRBJ2-5; 8 nucleotides agree with TRBD2. The CDR3 has 13 residues. The germline V gene encodes CDR1 SGHNT and CDR2 YYREEE (reference sequence). The trim removed 5 bases at V and 4 bases at J, leaving 4 bases unmatched. For the CDR3, the DNA is TGTGCCAGCAGGCCTGCGGGAGGAGAGACCCAGTACTTC. This encodes CASRPAGGETQYF.

The V call is TRBV9, the J call TRBJ1-1, with a weak D call TRBD1 (5 bases). Trimming left V 0 bases short and J 5 bases short, with 11 bases between. Per the germline V gene, CDR1 is SGDLS and CDR2 is YYNGEE. This CDR3 region has 14 residues. The CDR3 nucleotides are TGTGCCAGCAGCGTAGGGGGGGATGCTACTGAAGCTTTCTTT. Protein sequence: CASSVGGDATEAFF.

The chain recombines TRBV27 with TRBJ1-1, with 9 positions matching TRBD1. Germline V gene lookup returns CDR1 MNHEY and CDR2 SMNVEV (reference sequence). The CDR3 is made up of 16 amino acids. V lost 3 bases, J lost 5 bases, and 10 bases stayed unmatched. Written as DNA, the CDR3 is TGTGCCAGCAGTTTCGCCGCAGGGACAGGGTGGACTGAAGCTTTCTTT. As protein: CASSFAAGTGWTEAFF.

The CDR3 region has the DNA TGTGCCAGTAGTAGTCCAGGGGGCTACGAGCAGTACTTC. Protein sequence: CASSSPGGYEQYF. The gene calls are TRBV19 and TRBJ2-7; 7 nucleotides agree with TRBD1. V lost 4 bases and J lost 3; bases outside the gene matches: 3. The CDR3 loop spans 13 amino acids. Germline V gives CDR1 LNHDA, CDR2 SQIVND (reference sequence).

The chain couples TRBV18 to TRBJ1-1; 7 positions agree with TRBD1. The germline V gene encodes CDR1 KGHSH and CDR2 LQKENI. After removal of 2 bases from V and 12 bases from J, the junction contained 6 bases not matched to a gene. The length of the CDR3 is 12 residues. CDR3 protein: CASSPAGQTTFF. CDR3 bases: TGTGCCAGCTCACCAGCGGGACAGACAACTTTCTTT.

This clone was recorded only once. This chain uses TRBV4-3 with TRBJ2-1; 10 nucleotides align to TRBD1. This CDR3 is built from 18 residues. Germline CDR1 is LGHNA and CDR2 is YSLEER. V was clipped by 3 bases and J by 5 bases; unmatched bases: 13. CDR3 region: CASSHQSHGQGVNNEQFF. The CDR3, as DNA: TGCGCCAGCAGCCACCAGTCCCACGGACAGGGGGTTAACAATGAGCAGTTCTTC.

The V call is TRBV29-1, the J call TRBJ2-7; 9 nucleotides align to TRBD1. After removal of 3 bases from V and 6 bases from J, the junction contained 3 bases not matched to a gene. CDR3 length equals 12 residues. Germline loops: CDR1 SQVTM, CDR2 ANQGSEA. CDR3 sequence reads: CSVDLTGGEQYF. DNA of the CDR3: TGCAGCGTTGATTTGACAGGGGGCGAGCAGTACTTC.

This chain joins TRBV19 and TRBJ1-5; D gene unclear. The CDR3 has 13 residues. The V end lost 6 bases, the J end lost 4 bases, and 10 bases lay between the germline ends. In germline, CDR1 is LNHDA, CDR2 SQIVND (reference sequence). CDR3 residues: CASRTVGNQPQHF. The CDR3 region has the DNA TGTGCCAGTAGAACCGTCGGGAATCAGCCCCAGCATTTT. The full variable domain, completed using reference TRBV19 and TRBJ1-5, is DGGITQSPKYLFRKEGQNVTLSCEQNLNHDAMYWYRQDPGQGLRLIYYSQIVNDFQKGDIAEGYSVSREKKESFPLTVTSAQKNPTAFYLCASRTVGNQPQHFGDGTRLSIL.